This TCR beta chain emerged from a study of control samples from healthy donors and cancer patients. Sequencing used immunoSEQ multiplex PCR; TCRdb keeps in-frame clones, though not all of them. Here the sample spans some 130,000 clones, about 95% being singletons. Comment on this clone: The same CDR3 also results from other DNA sequences found in this sample.

Trimming took 3 bases from V and 1 from J, leaving 9 bases between them. Germline CDR1 and CDR2: MNHEY and SVGAGI. CDR3 length: 14 residues. Sequences were obtained from blood. The receptor was isolated from a man aged 25 to 45 in good health. The chain recombines TRBV6-5 with TRBJ1-1; D gene unclear. The DNA for the CDR3 is TGTGCCAGCAGTTATTCACGGGAGAACACTGAAGCTTTCTTT. Amino acid sequence: CASSYSRENTEAFF.